The 25 T cell receptor beta chains presented below share a single source sample, sequenced in a study of T-cell memory formation after mild COVID-19. A single record per CDR3 protein comes from TCRdb applying MiXCR to the 5' RACE reads. This repertoire shows 530,000 or so distinct CDR3 sequences, about 18% found once; its top ten account for roughly 7.8%. The sample comprised PBMCs or a T cell subset sorted from them (not recorded which). The receptors originated from an adult woman who had mild COVID-19 (a few samples of this study predate the infection). Cell type and time point are not known.

J is TRBJ2-7 and V is TRBV11-3, with D possibly TRBD2 on 6 matching bases. The germline CDR1 and CDR2 sequences are SGHNT and YENEEA. V gave up 4 bases and J gave up 3 bases, with 22 bases separating them. The CDR3 is made up of 17 amino acids. Here the CDR3 reads CASSSSPLAGWDYEQYF. Here the CDR3 DNA reads TGTGCCAGCAGCTCTTCCCCTCTGGCGGGATGGGACTACGAGCAGTACTTC.

The table lists this clonotype with a few counts. V usage is TRBV4-3 and J usage is TRBJ2-1; TRBD2 is a possible D gene (6 bases). V lost 3 bases to trimming and J lost 3 bases, with 9 bases between them. This CDR3 is built from 14 residues. CDR1 is LGHNA, CDR2 YSLEER, per germline. The CDR3 nucleotides read TGCGCCAGCAGCCATGTTAGCGGCTACAATGAGCAGTTCTTC. This sequence encodes CASSHVSGYNEQFF.

This clonotype has more than one count but fewer than ten. This rearrangement joins TRBV6-2 or TRBV6-3 to TRBJ2-7; 11 bases match TRBD1. The CDR3 loop spans 14 amino acids. The ends lost 5 bases at V and 5 bases at J; junction bases unmatched: 5. The germline V gene has CDR1 MNHEY and CDR2 SVGEGT. The CDR3 DNA reads as TGTGCCAGCAGTCTCCGGGACAGGGGGGACGAGCAGTACTTC. This encodes CASSLRDRGDEQYF.

This clonotype was seen more than once but under ten times. The chain uses TRBV25-1 and TRBJ2-1, with 8 bases aligning to TRBD2. This CDR3 is 14 amino acids long. Germline CDR1 reads MGHDK; CDR2 reads SYGVNS. After removal of 5 bases from V and 1 base from J, the junction contained 1 base not matched to a gene. In DNA, the CDR3 is TGTGCCAGCAGTACGGGGGGGTCCTACAATGAGCAGTTCTTC. It yields the protein CASSTGGSYNEQFF.

The table lists this clonotype with a few counts. The genes are TRBV7-3 and TRBJ1-6, with 9 bases aligning to TRBD1. The V and J ends lost 5 bases and 8 bases, in that order; junction bases with no gene match: 1. The CDR3 length is 13 residues. Germline CDR1 reads SGHTA; CDR2 reads FQGTGA. The CDR3 loop is CASSRDRDSPLHF. The CDR3 bases are TGTGCCAGCAGCAGGGACAGGGATTCACCCCTCCACTTT.

This chain links TRBV12-3 or TRBV12-4 with TRBJ1-2; D gene uncertain. Deletions cut 3 bases from V and 8 bases from J, with 10 bases between. CDR3 length equals 12 residues. As DNA, the CDR3 is TGTGCCAGCAGTTTGCAGATCCCGGGCTACACCTTC. This gives the protein CASSLQIPGYTF.

This clonotype was picked up a small number of times. The chain recombines TRBV27 with TRBJ1-5; a possible D gene is TRBD1 (5 bases). CDR3 length: 14 residues. Germline loops: CDR1 MNHEY, CDR2 SMNVEV (reference sequence). The V end was cut by 5 bases, the J end by 5 bases, with 13 bases between. The CDR3 loop reads CASSIQGSDQPQHF. The CDR3 DNA is TGTGCCAGCAGTATCCAGGGCTCCGATCAGCCCCAGCATTTT.

The chain couples TRBV28 to TRBJ2-5, with D unclear. CDR3 size: 15 residues. V was trimmed by 4 bases and J by 3 bases, leaving 15 bases between them. Germline loops: CDR1 MDHEN, CDR2 SYDVKM. The CDR3 sequence is CASSSQGKAKETQYF. The CDR3 DNA follows: TGTGCCAGCAGTTCCCAAGGAAAAGCAAAAGAGACCCAGTACTTC.

This chain uses TRBV7-7 with TRBJ2-5, with a possible D match to TRBD1 (6 bases). The germline CDR1 and CDR2 sequences are SSHAT and FNYEAQ (reference sequence). Trimming left V 1 base short and J 4 bases short, with 10 bases between. The CDR3 is 14 residues long. Here the CDR3 DNA reads TGTGCCAGCAGCTTAGGCTTAGGGGGAGAGACCCAGTACTTC. Amino acids: CASSLGLGGETQYF.

This clonotype occurred a few times. The V and J genes are TRBV7-9 and TRBJ2-5; a possible D gene is TRBD1 (6 bases). CDR3 length: 15 amino acids. The V gene lost 6 bases and the J gene lost 2 bases, with 16 bases spanning the gap. Germline V CDR1 and CDR2: SEHNR, FQNEAQ (reference sequence). CDR3 in DNA: TGTGCCAGCAGTCGAGCGACAGGCGGTCAAGAGACCCAGTACTTC. This sequence encodes CASSRATGGQETQYF.

The chain couples TRBV19 to TRBJ2-1; the match to TRBD2 covers 14 bases. The germline V gene encodes CDR1 LNHDA and CDR2 SQIVND (reference sequence). The CDR3 runs to 14 residues. Trimming cost V 0 bases and J 16 bases; bases outside gene matches: 5. CDR3 DNA: TGTGCCAGTAGTATAGAGGGACTAGCGGGAGTGAGATTCTTC. Translated, it gives CASSIEGLAGVRFF.

This clonotype has just a few counts. J is TRBJ2-7 and V is TRBV20-1; 8 nucleotides match TRBD2. This CDR3 region has 16 residues. V dropped 0 bases and J dropped 3; count of bases not matched to a gene: 10. Germline CDR1 DFQATT, CDR2 SNEGSKA (reference sequence). The CDR3 region is CSARDWRSGGRYEQYF. As DNA, the CDR3 is TGCAGTGCTAGAGATTGGCGGAGCGGGGGCCGCTACGAGCAGTACTTC.

This clonotype was observed a few times. The chain carries TRBV25-1 and TRBJ2-2, with D hard to call. V lost 8 bases and J lost 2, with 6 bases in between. This CDR3 contains 12 residues. Germline V gene lookup returns CDR1 MGHDK and CDR2 SYGVNS. The CDR3 DNA reads as TGTGCCAGCGGACGTAACACCGGGGAGCTGTTTTTT. It encodes CASGRNTGELFF.

The sample holds a few counts of this clonotype. V and J are TRBV5-1 and TRBJ2-3; 7 nucleotides agree with TRBD2. CDR3 length equals 16 residues. CDR1 is SGHRS and CDR2 is YFSETQ in the germline V gene. V dropped 4 bases and J dropped 0; count of bases not matched to a gene: 8. The CDR3 DNA sequence: TGCGCCAGCAGCGGCGGGAGTAGTATTAGCACAGATACGCAGTATTTT. Its protein is CASSGGSSISTDTQYF.

Many counts were recorded for this clonotype. The V gene is TRBV4-2, the J gene TRBJ2-7; D is unresolved. The CDR3 is 17 residues long. Germline V gives CDR1 LGHNA, CDR2 YNFKEQ. Trimming left V 2 bases short and J 0 bases short, with 17 bases between. CDR3 sequence (DNA): TGTGCCAGCAGCCAAACTGGAATAGGGAAGGACTCCTACGAGCAGTACTTC. Its protein is CASSQTGIGKDSYEQYF.

This clonotype was detected only a few times. The chain has TRBV27 and TRBJ2-7, with D unresolved. Trimming took off 7 bases at V and 2 bases at J, with 15 bases between the two ends. Germline V gene lookup returns CDR1 MNHEY and CDR2 SMNVEV (reference sequence). The CDR3 spans 14 residues. The CDR3 loop is CASMRGDRAYEQYF. The CDR3 DNA sequence: TGTGCCAGCATGAGAGGTGATAGGGCCTACGAGCAGTACTTC.

This clonotype turned up a few times. The V call is TRBV12-3 or TRBV12-4, the J call TRBJ1-1; no clear D. V was pared by 3 bases and J by 2 bases, with 34 bases between. This CDR3 spans 22 amino acids. This chain's CDR3 is CASSFGRPDESPGEGRNTEAFF. DNA for the CDR3: TGTGCCAGCAGTTTTGGACGGCCTGACGAATCCCCGGGTGAAGGTCGAAACACTGAAGCTTTCTTT.

This clonotype was seen a few times. The gene calls are TRBV19 and TRBJ2-1; 8 bases align to TRBD1. The CDR3 runs to 17 residues. The V gene's germline CDR1 is LNHDA and CDR2 SQIVND (reference sequence). The J segment lost 7 bases and the V segment lost 3 bases, leaving 14 bases of the junction unmatched. The CDR3: CASSMSRRQGAGNEQFF. DNA of the CDR3: TGTGCCAGTAGTATGTCCCGTAGGCAGGGGGCCGGGAATGAGCAGTTCTTC.

This clonotype was detected a few times. The chain recombines TRBV29-1 with TRBJ2-7; D call uncertain. Trimming took off 5 bases at V and 4 bases at J, with 12 bases between the two ends. The CDR3 sequence is 12 residues long. Germline lookup yields CDR1 SQVTM and CDR2 ANQGSEA. The CDR3 DNA sequence: TGCAGCGTTAAGGACCGGCTTTACGAGCAGTACTTC. Protein product: CSVKDRLYEQYF.

Written as DNA, the CDR3 is TGTGCCAGCACCTCACTCTTAGGACAGGGTCGATCTGAAGCTTTCTTT. Its protein product is CASTSLLGQGRSEAFF. This sequence joins TRBV2 and TRBJ1-1; 8 positions match TRBD1. The length of the CDR3 is 16 residues. Germline lookup yields CDR1 SNHLY and CDR2 FYNNEI. V was clipped by 7 bases and J by 6 bases; unmatched bases: 16.

This clonotype was recorded a few times. The chain couples TRBV7-3 to TRBJ2-7; D remains ambiguous. The germline V and J ends were trimmed by 2 bases and 4 bases, with 12 bases remaining between them. Germline V CDR1 and CDR2: SGHTA, FQGTGA. The CDR3 is 14 amino acids. CDR3 DNA sequence: TGTGCCAGCAGCTTACTAGGTGTCGGGTACGAGCAGTACTTC. Translating it yields CASSLLGVGYEQYF. Drawing the rest from reference TRBV7-3 and TRBJ2-7, the complete variable domain is GAGVSQTPSNKVTEKGKYVELRCDPISGHTALYWYRQSLGQGPEFLIYFQGTGAADDSGLPNDRFFAVRPEGSVSTLKIQRTERGDSAVYLCASSLLGVGYEQYFGPGTRLTVT.

There are many counts of this clonotype. V is TRBV7-3 and J is TRBJ2-5; 7 nucleotides agree with TRBD2. V lost 0 bases and J lost 5; bases outside the gene matches: 9. Germline CDR1 is SGHTA and CDR2 is FQGTGA. The CDR3 extends over 16 amino acids. CDR3 residues: CASSLTGTTSGETQYF. The CDR3 coding sequence is TGTGCCAGCAGCTTAACGGGGACTACCAGCGGGGAGACCCAGTACTTC.

A few counts support this clonotype. J is TRBJ2-2 and V is TRBV5-6; possible D gene TRBD1, 6 bases. CDR1 and CDR2 (germline): SGHDT, YYEEEE. There are 16 residues in the CDR3. V lost 2 bases and J lost 3, with 14 bases in between. The CDR3 region is CASSFTGNWDTGELFF. DNA for the CDR3: TGTGCCAGCAGCTTCACAGGGAACTGGGACACCGGGGAGCTGTTTTTT.

This chain joins TRBV11-2 and TRBJ1-3; no definite D call. This CDR3 has 15 amino acids. Trimming cost V 0 bases and J 2 bases, with 8 bases left between them. Germline CDR1 and CDR2: SGHAT and FQNNGV. As DNA, the CDR3 is TGTGCCAGCAGCTTAGACTGGAGAGCTGGAAACACCATATATTTT. It translates to CASSLDWRAGNTIYF.

The chain combines TRBV5-4 with TRBJ2-7; D unclear. The germline gives CDR1 SGHNT, CDR2 YYREEE (reference sequence). This CDR3 is 15 amino acids long. Between the trimmed V and J ends, which lost 5 bases and 5 bases, there was a span of 20 bases. CDR3 amino acids: CASSRRTSGRNEQYF. In DNA form, the CDR3 reads TGTGCCAGCAGTCGTCGGACCTCGGGTCGGAACGAGCAGTACTTC.